This passage covers 27 T cell receptor beta chains from one sample sequenced in a study of T cells in Graves' hyperthyroidism and ophthalmopathy (dated 2019 in TCRdb). Libraries were constructed by multiplex PCR. These reads were obtained on an Illumina HiSeq 2000. Amplification of TCR beta CDR3 regions was carried out from RNA transcripts. The TCR CDR3 was subjected to a first round of RT-PCR using the HTBI primer set and the Qiagen OneStep RT-PCR kit. TCRdb redid the processing of the public reads, applying fastp at Q25 and MiXCR, and retained in-frame beta chains. Rows are combined by CDR3 protein, so each entry shows the most common genes and DNA. Across this sample there are about 600,000 distinct CDR3 sequences, with 14% seen only once. The ten largest clones add up to less than 9% of the sample. Sample: blood. Source of these receptors: a woman aged 18-29 years with Graves' ophthalmopathy.

This clonotype was detected only a few times. The chain combines TRBV20-1 with TRBJ1-1; D is ambiguous. Germline CDR1 DFQATT, CDR2 SNEGSKA (reference sequence). The CDR3 runs to 13 residues. Trimming stripped 1 base from V and 6 bases from J, with 12 bases between. This CDR3 reads CSARVRHRAEAFF. Written as DNA, the CDR3 is TGCAGTGCTAGAGTGAGACACCGGGCTGAAGCTTTCTTT.

At least ten counts were recorded for this clonotype. V and J are TRBV6-1 and TRBJ2-7, with TRBD1 identical over 9 bases. V lost 4 bases to trimming and J lost 3 bases; unmatched junction nucleotides: 4. Germline lookup yields CDR1 MNHNS and CDR2 SASEGT. The CDR3 is 14 residues long. The CDR3 bases are TGTGCCAGCAGTGTGGACAGGGGAAACTACGAGCAGTACTTC. It specifies CASSVDRGNYEQYF.

The chain employs TRBV5-1 and TRBJ2-6; D not certain. With 2 bases removed from V and 0 bases from J, the gap between germline ends came to 18 bases. This CDR3 is built from 19 residues. Germline assignment: CDR1 SGHRS and CDR2 YFSETQ. The CDR3 nucleotides are TGCGCCAGCAGCTTAAGACTCCCACTCTACAGCTCTGGGGCCAACGTCCTGACTTTC. It translates to CASSLRLPLYSSGANVLTF.

The chain employs TRBV25-1 and TRBJ1-5; no clear D gene. Germline V gene sequence: CDR1 MGHDK, CDR2 SYGVNS. This CDR3 comprises 15 residues. Trimming removed 4 bases from V and 3 bases from J, with 13 bases in between. CDR3 region: CASSGEGHLNQPQHF. The CDR3 DNA reads as TGTGCCAGCAGTGGGGAGGGCCACCTCAATCAGCCCCAGCATTTT.

This clonotype was seen only once. The chain uses TRBV19 and TRBJ1-5; D may be TRBD1 (5 bases). Germline lookup yields CDR1 LNHDA and CDR2 SQIVND (reference sequence). The CDR3 loop spans 14 amino acids. Trimming left V 3 bases short and J 7 bases short, with 13 bases between. CDR3 bases: TGTGCCAGTAGTATTAATTTGGGGGAACAGCCCCAGCATTTT. Encoded protein: CASSINLGEQPQHF.

This clonotype was counted ten times or more. A read error may produce the germline difference seen at one junction end. This chain connects TRBV5-5 to TRBJ1-3; D is unclear. The CDR3 sequence is 13 residues long. Germline V gives CDR1 SGHKS, CDR2 YYEKEE (reference sequence). CDR3 amino acids: CASSLGTRNTIYF. Here the CDR3 DNA reads TGTGCCAGCAGTTTGGGCACCAGAAACACCATATATTTT.

This clonotype has at least ten counts. The chain joins TRBV7-8 to TRBJ1-4; D unresolved. Germline V gene lookup returns CDR1 SGHVS and CDR2 FQNEAQ. The length of the CDR3 is 15 residues. The V end lost 0 bases, the J end lost 7 bases, and 12 bases lay between the germline ends. DNA of the CDR3: TGTGCCAGCAGCTTAGCTTTCAGGAGAAGTGAAAAACTGTTTTTT. Residues: CASSLAFRRSEKLFF.

In the case of this clonotype: A much larger clone sits a single nucleotide away, making a read error possible. The chain couples TRBV20-1 to TRBJ2-7; 11 bases are shared with TRBD2. The CDR3 spans 15 residues. Germline CDR1 is DFQATT and CDR2 is SNEGSKA (reference sequence). V trimming: 5 bases; J trimming: 7 bases; junction bases outside the gene matches: 13. In DNA, the CDR3 is TGCAGTGCTCCGGACGCTAGCGGGAGGTACAATGAGCAGTACTTC. It is translated as CSAPDASGRYNEQYF.

The table lists this clonotype with many counts. The chain is built from TRBV12-3 or TRBV12-4 and TRBJ2-3, with TRBD2 as a possible D gene (5 bases). Between the trimmed V and J ends, which lost 5 bases and 4 bases, there was a span of 10 bases. The CDR3 extends over 13 amino acids. The CDR3 reads CASSPGVSDTQYF. In DNA form, the CDR3 reads TGTGCCAGCAGTCCCGGGGTTTCAGATACGCAGTATTTT.

In this sample, this clonotype turned up many times. The junction departs from germline at one end; a sequencing error may be responsible. The chain carries TRBV7-7 and TRBJ2-1; no clear D. The CDR3 is 16 amino acids. CDR1 SSHAT and CDR2 FNYEAQ come from the germline V gene (reference sequence). The CDR3, as DNA: TGTGCTAGCAGCTTAGATCACACCGGCTCCTACAATGAGCAGTTCTTC. Translated, it gives CASSLDHTGSYNEQFF.

Regarding this clonotype: An end of the junction differs from the germline gene, which may be a read error. V usage is TRBV12-5 and J usage is TRBJ1-2; possible D gene TRBD1, 6 bases. CDR1 and CDR2 (germline): LGHNT, FRNRAP. The CDR3 has 16 amino acids. CDR3 residues: CASGLSDPRGNYGYTF. The CDR3 DNA is TGTGCTAGTGGTTTGAGCGACCCCAGGGGAAACTATGGTTACACCTTC. The whole variable domain, filled in from reference TRBV12-5 and TRBJ1-2, reads DARVTQTPRHKVTEMGQEVTMRCQPILGHNTVFWYRQTMMQGLELLAYFRNRAPLDDSGMPKDRFSAEMPDATLATLKIQPSEPRDSAVYFCASGLSDPRGNYGYTFGSGTRLTVV.

This clonotype has a handful of counts. The chain combines TRBV29-1 with TRBJ2-7; TRBD2 might be the D (7 bases). The CDR3 spans 16 residues. Trimming took off 0 bases at V and 2 bases at J, with 17 bases between the two ends. CDR1 is SQVTM and CDR2 is ANQGSEA in the germline V gene. CDR3 residues: CSVEDGGGRGAYEQYF. The CDR3 DNA follows: TGCAGCGTTGAAGATGGGGGGGGCAGGGGCGCCTACGAGCAGTACTTC.

This clonotype was detected ten times or more. This sequence joins TRBV19 and TRBJ2-1; 8 nucleotides line up with TRBD2. V lost 7 bases to trimming and J lost 1 base; unmatched junction nucleotides: 6. Germline CDR1 and CDR2: LNHDA and SQIVND (reference sequence). The CDR3 extends over 15 amino acids. CDR3 in amino acids: CASTRAGGSYNEQFF. In nucleotides, the CDR3 is TGTGCCAGTACAAGGGCGGGAGGATCCTACAATGAGCAGTTCTTC.

This clonotype appeared many times. In DNA form, the CDR3 reads TGTGCCAGCAGTGGATCAGAAACTGCCTATGGCTACACCTTC. It specifies CASSGSETAYGYTF. This chain joins TRBV2 and TRBJ1-2; D ambiguous. V was shortened by 4 bases and J by 4 bases, with 13 bases between the two germline ends. Per the germline V gene, CDR1 is SNHLY and CDR2 is FYNNEI. This CDR3 contains 14 residues.

This clonotype came up a few times. The CDR3 sequence is CASSLAAGHNYEQYF. CDR3 bases: TGTGCCAGCAGTCTTGCCGCGGGACACAACTACGAGCAGTACTTC. The chain employs TRBV6-1 and TRBJ2-7, with D possibly being TRBD1 or TRBD2 (6 bases each). CDR1 and CDR2 (germline): MNHNS, SASEGT. This CDR3 has 15 residues. Between the trimmed V and J ends, which lost 5 bases and 3 bases, there was a span of 17 bases.

This chain links TRBV10-3 with TRBJ2-2; D assignment may be TRBD1 or TRBD2 (5 bases each). CDR3 size: 20 residues. Germline lookup yields CDR1 ENHRY and CDR2 SYGVKD. Between the trimmed V and J ends, which lost 7 bases and 0 bases, there was a span of 27 bases. In nucleotides, the CDR3 is TGTGCCATCACCTCCACGTTGGGGGTAGGGCCATTGGCGAACACCGGGGAGCTGTTTTTT. This sequence encodes CAITSTLGVGPLANTGELFF.

The chain combines TRBV7-8 with TRBJ2-3; 9 nucleotides align to TRBD2. V shed 5 bases and J 2 bases; nucleotides not matched to a gene: 2. Germline V gives CDR1 SGHVS, CDR2 FQNEAQ. The CDR3 has 14 residues. The CDR3 nucleotides are TGTGCCAGCAGCGCTAGCGGGAACACAGATACGCAGTATTTT. Translating gives CASSASGNTDTQYF.

Many counts were recorded for this clonotype. The gene calls are TRBV20-1 and TRBJ2-7; a weak D match, TRBD2 (6 bases). V gave up 3 bases and J gave up 2 bases, with 14 bases separating them. Looked up from germline, CDR1 is DFQATT and CDR2 is SNEGSKA (reference sequence). The CDR3 loop spans 14 amino acids. This chain's CDR3 is CSASLLEGTYEQYF. The DNA of the CDR3 is TGCAGTGCTAGTCTCTTGGAGGGAACCTACGAGCAGTACTTC.

In its sample, this clonotype was seen many times. The genes are TRBV10-3 and TRBJ2-5, with D unclear. This CDR3 has 13 residues. Germline-derived CDR1 and CDR2 are ENHRY and SYGVKD. V gave up 3 bases and J gave up 2 bases, with 7 bases separating them. CDR3 protein: CAISDILQETQYF. The CDR3 bases are TGTGCCATCAGTGACATTCTGCAAGAGACCCAGTACTTC.

In regard to this clonotype: A much larger clone is a single base away; this may be a read error. This chain's CDR3 is CASSPGTGRERFF. In DNA form, the CDR3 reads TGTGCCAGCAGCCCTGGGACAGGGAGGGAGCGGTTCTTC. The chain employs TRBV11-3 and TRBJ2-1; 9 bases agree with TRBD1. CDR3 size: 13 residues. Germline lookup yields CDR1 SGHNT and CDR2 YENEEA.

This clonotype showed up many times. The gene calls are TRBV20-1 and TRBJ2-7, with TRBD2 matching 8 bases. There are 15 residues in the CDR3. Germline CDR1 is DFQATT and CDR2 is SNEGSKA (reference sequence). Unmatched junction bases numbered 8, after V lost 1 base and J lost 3 bases. In DNA, the CDR3 is TGCAGTGCTAGAGGCGCCAGCGGGAGCAACTACGAGCAGTACTTC. It translates to CSARGASGSNYEQYF.

This clonotype was counted ten times or more. The V and J genes are TRBV3-1 and TRBJ2-6; D unresolved. Germline V CDR1 and CDR2: LGHDT, YNNKEL (reference sequence). V shed 4 bases and J shed 0 bases, with 13 bases lying between them. The CDR3 totals 17 residues. CDR3 in DNA: TGTGCCAGCAGCCCTGACAACAGTCGCTCTGGGGCCAACGTCCTGACTTTC. Translating gives CASSPDNSRSGANVLTF.

In this sample, this clonotype turned up a few times. A read error may be the cause here, since a much bigger clone is one base away. This chain joins TRBV2 and TRBJ2-1; 9 bases are shared with TRBD2. The tail of the sequence fits TRBJ2-7 better, so the J call may be wrong. The germline gives CDR1 SNHLY, CDR2 FYNNEI. The length of the CDR3 is 13 residues. CDR3 bases: TGTGCCAGCAGGCCCGGGACTAGCAATGAGCAGTACTTC. It translates to CASRPGTSNEQYF.

This clonotype was recorded many times. The rearrangement joins TRBV2 to TRBJ1-5; 7 bases map to TRBD1. Germline V CDR1 and CDR2: SNHLY, FYNNEI. V shed 5 bases, J shed 3 bases, and the junction held 4 bases outside the gene matches. The CDR3 runs to 14 residues. CDR3 nucleotide sequence: TGTGCCAGCAGTTCCAGGGGGTACAATCAGCCCCAGCATTTT. Protein sequence: CASSSRGYNQPQHF.

In its sample, this clonotype was seen a few times. The J gene is TRBJ2-7, the V gene TRBV6-2 or TRBV6-3; D might be TRBD1 or TRBD2, each matching 6 bases. Deletions cut 5 bases from V and 2 bases from J, with 16 bases between. Germline assignment: CDR1 MNHEY and CDR2 SVGEGT. The CDR3 runs to 15 residues. CDR3 sequence reads: CASSDRDGGPYEQYF. CDR3 in DNA: TGTGCCAGCAGTGACCGGGACGGGGGCCCCTACGAGCAGTACTTC.

This clonotype was counted at least ten times. The J gene is TRBJ2-7, the V gene TRBV7-9; TRBD2 is a possible D gene (6 bases). Trimming stripped 4 bases from V and 2 bases from J, with 12 bases between. The CDR3 is 14 residues long. Germline-derived CDR1 and CDR2 are SEHNR and FQNEAQ (reference sequence). CDR3 nucleotides: TGTGCCAGCAGCTCGCCACTAGCCCCCTACGAGCAGTACTTC. It codes for CASSSPLAPYEQYF.

This chain links TRBV30 with TRBJ1-6; 7 nucleotides agree with TRBD1. CDR1 and CDR2 (germline): GTSNPN, SVGIG (reference sequence). This CDR3 is 17 amino acids long. After removal of 2 bases from V and 0 bases from J, the junction contained 7 bases not matched to a gene. The CDR3, as DNA: TGTGCCTGGAGTCCTTTACAGGGGAGCTCCTATAATTCACCCCTCCACTTT. It yields the protein CAWSPLQGSSYNSPLHF.